This entry is about one TCR beta chain. Libraries were prepared by immunoSEQ multiplex PCR; TCRdb keeps only in-frame clonotypes and omits some of them. The table shows about 160,000 clones, with around 94% occurring only once. This sample was taken from a study of control samples from healthy donors and cancer patients. The CDR3 totals 14 residues. Germline loops: CDR1 PRHDT, CDR2 FYEKMQ (reference sequence). V dropped 8 bases and J dropped 0 bases, with 12 bases sitting between them. This chain connects TRBV13 to TRBJ2-3; D possibly corresponds to TRBD2 (6 bases). Material for sequencing was PBMCs. This sequence originates from a man aged 55 to 70 with colorectal cancer. The CDR3 loop is CASGNSGSTDTQYF. CDR3 in DNA: TGTGCCAGCGGCAACAGCGGGAGCACAGATACGCAGTATTTT.